This T cell receptor (beta chain) stems from a study of OX40 agonist ivuxolimab in advanced cancers. In the study overall: At 82.7% male, the cohort had a mean age of about 60 years, ranging from 23 to 79. Three patients showed partial responses: one hepatocellular carcinoma and two cutaneous melanoma cases. The study, taken as a whole, reports: In the expanded peripheral T cells, antigen specificity was never determined.

Method: immunoSEQ multiplex PCR; TCRdb's copy keeps in-frame clones and lacks some. The table includes some 70,000 clones, roughly 84% detected once. This clone was seen a few times. Its cognate antigen is unknown. V was shortened by 2 bases and J by 0 bases, with 10 bases between the two germline ends. Germline V lookup: CDR1 SGHTA, CDR2 FQGTGA. There are 16 residues in the CDR3. The rearrangement joins TRBV7-3 to TRBJ2-2; D perhaps matches TRBD2 (6 bases). Sample: CD4+ or CD8+ T cells sorted from blood, taken in a trial of the OX40 agonist ivuxolimab. The receptor's source is an adult with an advanced solid tumor such as melanoma, head and neck, liver or kidney cancer. For the CDR3, the DNA is TGTGCCAGCAGCTTACTGGCGGGGACGAACACCGGGGAGCTGTTTTTT. Residues: CASSLLAGTNTGELFF.